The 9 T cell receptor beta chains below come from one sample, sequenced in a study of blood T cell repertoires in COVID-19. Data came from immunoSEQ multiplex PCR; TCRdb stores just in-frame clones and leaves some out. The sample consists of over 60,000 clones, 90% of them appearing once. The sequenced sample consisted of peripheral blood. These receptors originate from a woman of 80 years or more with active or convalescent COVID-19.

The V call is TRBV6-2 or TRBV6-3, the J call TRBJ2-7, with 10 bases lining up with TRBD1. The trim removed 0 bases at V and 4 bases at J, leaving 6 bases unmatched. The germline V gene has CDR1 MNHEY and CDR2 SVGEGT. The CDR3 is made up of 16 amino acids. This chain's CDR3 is CASSYSPGTGVYEQYF. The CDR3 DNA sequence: TGTGCCAGCAGTTACTCTCCCGGGACAGGGGTTTACGAGCAGTACTTC.

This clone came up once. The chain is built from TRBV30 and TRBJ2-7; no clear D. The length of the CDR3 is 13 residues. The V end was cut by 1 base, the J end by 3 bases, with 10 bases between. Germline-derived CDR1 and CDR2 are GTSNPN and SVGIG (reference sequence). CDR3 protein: CAWSGNTLYEQYF. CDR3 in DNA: TGTGCCTGGAGTGGAAATACTCTCTACGAGCAGTACTTC.

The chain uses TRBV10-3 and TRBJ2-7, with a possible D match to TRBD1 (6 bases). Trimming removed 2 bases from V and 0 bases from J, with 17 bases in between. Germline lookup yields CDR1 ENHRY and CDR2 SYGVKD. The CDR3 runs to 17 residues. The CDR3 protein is CAISETVTGPSSYEQYF. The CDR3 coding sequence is TGTGCCATCAGTGAGACGGTGACAGGCCCTAGCTCCTACGAGCAGTACTTC.

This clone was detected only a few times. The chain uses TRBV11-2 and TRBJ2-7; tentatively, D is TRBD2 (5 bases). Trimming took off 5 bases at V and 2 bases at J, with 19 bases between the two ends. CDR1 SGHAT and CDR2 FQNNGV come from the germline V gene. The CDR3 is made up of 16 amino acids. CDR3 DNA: TGTGCCAGCAGCCCCGTTCGGGGTACGGCGCCCTACGAGCAGTACTTC. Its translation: CASSPVRGTAPYEQYF.

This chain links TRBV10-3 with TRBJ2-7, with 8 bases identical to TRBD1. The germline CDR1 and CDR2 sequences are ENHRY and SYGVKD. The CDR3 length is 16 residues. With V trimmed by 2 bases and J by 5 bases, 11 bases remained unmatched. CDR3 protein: CAISEPTQGALNEQYF. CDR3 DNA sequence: TGTGCCATCAGTGAGCCGACGCAGGGGGCTCTCAACGAGCAGTACTTC.

CDR3 DNA sequence: TGTGCCAGCAACCCGGGGGGGTTGCTGGAGACCCAGTACTTC. Protein product: CASNPGGLLETQYF. V gene TRBV2 combines with J gene TRBJ2-5; 8 nucleotides match TRBD2. This CDR3 has 14 amino acids. Germline V gives CDR1 SNHLY, CDR2 FYNNEI. V trimming: 7 bases; J trimming: 5 bases; junction bases outside the gene matches: 9.

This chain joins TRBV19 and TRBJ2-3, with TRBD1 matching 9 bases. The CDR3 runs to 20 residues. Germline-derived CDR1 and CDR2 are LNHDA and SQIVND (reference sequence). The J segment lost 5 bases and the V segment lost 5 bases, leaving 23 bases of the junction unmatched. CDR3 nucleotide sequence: TGTGCCAGTAGTGACTGGGACAGGGTGAGAGTGGGCACCGGGGGAGATACGCAGTATTTT. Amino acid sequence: CASSDWDRVRVGTGGDTQYF.

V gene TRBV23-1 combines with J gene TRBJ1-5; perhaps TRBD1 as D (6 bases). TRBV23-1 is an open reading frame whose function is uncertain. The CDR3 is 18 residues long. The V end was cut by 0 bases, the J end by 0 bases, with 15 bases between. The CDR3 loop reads CASSQSERTVYSNQPQHF. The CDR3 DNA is TGCGCCAGCAGTCAATCCGAACGGACAGTTTATAGCAATCAGCCCCAGCATTTT.

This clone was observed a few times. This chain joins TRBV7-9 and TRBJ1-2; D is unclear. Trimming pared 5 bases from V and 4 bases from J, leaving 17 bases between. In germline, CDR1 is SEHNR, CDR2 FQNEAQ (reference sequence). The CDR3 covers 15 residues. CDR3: CASSPSAGWGYGYTF. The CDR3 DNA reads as TGTGCCAGCAGCCCCAGTGCGGGTTGGGGCTATGGCTACACCTTC.